This T cell receptor beta chain originates from a study of CD8 T cells in ankylosing spondylitis. Findings and limits, study-wide: It appeared that ankylosing spondylitis blood was characterized by a TCR beta motif of several highly homologous variants. Researchers report that disease-linked clones proved CD8+ and relatively rare in peripheral blood. Reportedly, disease-linked clones are significantly enriched in ankylosing spondylitis patients' matched synovial fluid.

Libraries for TCR beta were made by quantitative 5'-RACE with molecular barcodes. TCRdb processed the 5' RACE reads anew with MiXCR; each CDR3 protein has one entry. This table has 250,000 to 300,000 distinct CDR3 sequences, roughly 20% appearing once. Only a few counts were recorded for this clonotype. Its antigen is unknown. The CDR3 contains 18 residues. Trimming cost V 5 bases and J 1 base, with 21 bases left between them. Germline CDR1 and CDR2: MNHNS and SASEGT. Sequences were obtained from blood, either unsorted or a sorted T cell fraction (not recorded which). The TCR was taken from a male donor with ankylosing spondylitis or in good health (not recorded which). This chain uses TRBV6-1 with TRBJ1-5; a possible D gene is TRBD1 (6 bases). Here the CDR3 DNA reads TGTGCCAGCAGTCCCCAGGGCAGAGGGGGAGTAAGCAATCAGCCCCAGCATTTT. Its translation is CASSPQGRGGVSNQPQHF.